The 17 T cell receptor beta chains below were found in one sample sequenced in a study of OX40 agonist ivuxolimab in advanced cancers. This table comes from immunoSEQ multiplex PCR, and its TCRdb copy is limited to in-frame clones, with some not included. The sample includes 55,000 to 65,000 clones, about 88% of them seen just once. The input for sequencing was CD4+ or CD8+ T cells sorted from blood, taken in a trial of the OX40 agonist ivuxolimab. The receptors originated from an adult with an advanced solid tumor such as melanoma, head and neck, liver or kidney cancer.

The gene calls are TRBV11-2 and TRBJ2-2; D remains ambiguous. Germline CDR1 reads SGHAT; CDR2 reads FQNNGV. The CDR3 length is 15 residues. Trimming pared 1 base from V and 7 bases from J, leaving 13 bases between. CDR3 coding DNA: TGTGCCAGCAGCTTAGGGGTAACAGTGGGCGGGGAGCTGTTTTTT. Translated, it gives CASSLGVTVGGELFF.

The rearrangement uses TRBV6-1 and TRBJ1-5; D is unclear. The CDR3 has 15 amino acids. V lost 3 bases to trimming and J lost 6 bases, with 15 bases between them. The V gene's germline CDR1 is MNHNS and CDR2 SASEGT. The CDR3 nucleotides read TGTGCCAGCAGTGAGAGGTTGGCAGCTTCTCAGCCCCAGCATTTT. Translating gives CASSERLAASQPQHF.

The V gene is TRBV5-1, the J gene TRBJ1-1, with D uncertain. The CDR3 extends over 15 amino acids. Between the trimmed V and J ends, which lost 0 bases and 4 bases, there was a span of 13 bases. Germline V gene lookup returns CDR1 SGHRS and CDR2 YFSETQ. The CDR3 DNA follows: TGCGCCAGCAGCTTGGACGGCGATTCTGGCACTGAAGCTTTCTTT. This encodes CASSLDGDSGTEAFF. Together with reference TRBV5-1 and TRBJ1-1, the CDR3 gives the full variable domain: KAGVTQTPRYLIKTRGQQVTLSCSPISGHRSVSWYQQTPGQGLQFLFEYFSETQRNKGNFPGRFSGRQFSNSRSEMNVSTLELGDSALYLCASSLDGDSGTEAFFGQGTRLTVV.

The chain is built from TRBV5-5 and TRBJ2-2; D uncertain. Germline loops: CDR1 SGHKS, CDR2 YYEKEE (reference sequence). CDR3 length equals 14 residues. V gave up 2 bases and J gave up 0 bases, with 5 bases separating them. The CDR3 DNA reads TGTGCCAGCAGCTTCGACACGAACACCGGGGAGCTGTTTTTT. Its translation is CASSFDTNTGELFF.

J is TRBJ1-1 and V is TRBV4-1; a possible D gene is TRBD1 (6 bases). The ends were cut back, 3 bases at V and 2 bases at J, with 13 bases in the middle. There are 15 residues in the CDR3. The V gene's germline CDR1 is MGHRA and CDR2 YSYEKL. The CDR3 is CASSQTGTPNTEAFF. CDR3 sequence (DNA): TGCGCCAGCAGCCAGACCGGGACACCTAACACTGAAGCTTTCTTT.

DNA for the CDR3: TGTGCCAGCAGTGAGGAACAGGGCACTGAAGCTTTCTTT. This encodes CASSEEQGTEAFF. The chain recombines TRBV2 with TRBJ1-1, with D perhaps TRBD1 (6 bases). The CDR3 sequence is 13 residues long. V lost 3 bases and J lost 4, with 9 bases in between. Per the germline V gene, CDR1 is SNHLY and CDR2 is FYNNEI.

The CDR3 DNA follows: TGTGCCAGTAGTCCGGGACAGGGCTCTTGGGAGCCCCAGCATTTT. Protein product: CASSPGQGSWEPQHF. V usage is TRBV19 and J usage is TRBJ1-5; 9 bases match TRBD1. Losses at the gene ends were 5 bases for V and 8 bases for J; bases not matched to a gene: 10. Germline CDR1 and CDR2: LNHDA and SQIVND (reference sequence). The CDR3 is 15 amino acids.

The chain recombines TRBV9 with TRBJ1-1; possible D gene TRBD1, 5 bases. The CDR3 contains 15 residues. The germline V and J ends were trimmed by 0 bases and 5 bases, with 14 bases remaining between them. Germline V gene sequence: CDR1 SGDLS, CDR2 YYNGEE. The DNA for the CDR3 is TGTGCCAGCAGCGTAGGAACAGGCATGGGGACTGAAGCTTTCTTT. It codes for CASSVGTGMGTEAFF.

The rearrangement uses TRBV28 and TRBJ1-2; D unclear. Germline loops: CDR1 MDHEN, CDR2 SYDVKM. The length of the CDR3 is 13 residues. Between the trimmed V and J ends, which lost 7 bases and 2 bases, there was a span of 11 bases. The CDR3, as DNA: TGTGCCAGCACCGCCCCGGGCAACTATGGCTACACCTTC. Translating it yields CASTAPGNYGYTF.

The rearrangement uses TRBV2 and TRBJ2-1; tentatively, D is TRBD2 (5 bases). The CDR3 spans 13 residues. From germline, CDR1 is SNHLY and CDR2 FYNNEI. V lost 9 bases to trimming and J lost 7 bases, with 16 bases between them. The DNA of the CDR3 is TGTGCCAGTGGGAGACTGGAGTGGAATGAGCAGTTCTTC. This sequence encodes CASGRLEWNEQFF.

This clone was picked up a small number of times. The chain links TRBV6-5 to TRBJ2-3; D perhaps matches TRBD1 (6 bases). The ends were cut back, 3 bases at V and 2 bases at J, with 12 bases in the middle. The germline V gene encodes CDR1 MNHEY and CDR2 SVGAGI. CDR3 size: 15 residues. CDR3 DNA: TGTGCCAGCAGTTATCTCGGGGACAACACAGATACGCAGTATTTT. As protein: CASSYLGDNTDTQYF.

This clone was seen a single time. The V and J genes are TRBV19 and TRBJ1-1; 9 bases are shared with TRBD1. V lost 6 bases and J lost 10; bases outside the gene matches: 12. There are 14 residues in the CDR3. Germline CDR1 reads LNHDA; CDR2 reads SQIVND (reference sequence). CDR3 nucleotide sequence: TGTGCCAGTAGCATCACAGGGGGCGCTTCCTTAGCTTTCTTT. Encoded protein: CASSITGGASLAFF.

The chain carries TRBV15 and TRBJ2-1; 8 positions match TRBD2. V lost 1 base to trimming and J lost 8 bases; unmatched junction nucleotides: 7. The germline CDR1 and CDR2 sequences are LNHNV and YYDKDF (reference sequence). The CDR3 spans 15 residues. CDR3 in amino acids: CATSRGGGGRDEQFF. CDR3 nucleotides: TGTGCCACCAGCAGAGGAGGCGGGGGGAGGGATGAGCAGTTCTTC. Supplemented by reference TRBV15 and TRBJ2-1, the full variable domain reads DAMVIQNPRYQVTQFGKPVTLSCSQTLNHNVMYWYQQKSSQAPKLLFHYYDKDFNNEADTPDNFQSRRPNTSFCFLDIRSPGLGDTAMYLCATSRGGGGRDEQFFGPGTRLTVL.

CDR3 in amino acids: CASSPPPWTGRSGNTIYF. DNA of the CDR3: TGTGCCAGCAGTCCACCCCCCTGGACAGGACGCTCTGGAAACACCATATATTTT. The rearrangement joins TRBV28 to TRBJ1-3; 7 positions agree with TRBD1. CDR1 and CDR2 from the germline V gene are MDHEN and SYDVKM. This CDR3 comprises 18 residues. Unmatched junction bases numbered 13, after V lost 5 bases and J lost 0 bases.

Concerning this clone: This sample also contains other DNA sequences that code for the same CDR3. The rearrangement uses TRBV27 and TRBJ2-6; D gene uncertain. The CDR3 totals 13 residues. Per the germline V gene, CDR1 is MNHEY and CDR2 is SMNVEV (reference sequence). The V end lost 5 bases, the J end lost 0 bases, and 2 bases lay between the germline ends. CDR3 loop: CASSPSGANVLTF. The CDR3 region has the DNA TGTGCCAGCAGTCCCTCTGGGGCCAACGTCCTGACTTTC.

The chain employs TRBV28 and TRBJ2-7; TRBD1 matches 8 bases. Trimming removed 8 bases from V and 2 bases from J; junction bases left unmatched: 5. The CDR3 is 13 amino acids. Germline V gene sequence: CDR1 MDHEN, CDR2 SYDVKM. The CDR3 coding sequence is TGTGCCAGCTCGGACAGGGCCCCCTACGAGCAGTACTTC. As protein: CASSDRAPYEQYF.

The chain is built from TRBV6-1 and TRBJ1-4; D possibly corresponds to TRBD1 (5 bases). CDR1 is MNHNS and CDR2 is SASEGT in the germline V gene. The CDR3 has 14 amino acids. V was cut by 3 bases and J by 8 bases, with 13 bases left in between. This chain's CDR3 is CASSDKNRGEKLFF. The CDR3 nucleotides are TGTGCCAGCAGTGACAAAAACCGGGGGGAAAAACTGTTTTTT.